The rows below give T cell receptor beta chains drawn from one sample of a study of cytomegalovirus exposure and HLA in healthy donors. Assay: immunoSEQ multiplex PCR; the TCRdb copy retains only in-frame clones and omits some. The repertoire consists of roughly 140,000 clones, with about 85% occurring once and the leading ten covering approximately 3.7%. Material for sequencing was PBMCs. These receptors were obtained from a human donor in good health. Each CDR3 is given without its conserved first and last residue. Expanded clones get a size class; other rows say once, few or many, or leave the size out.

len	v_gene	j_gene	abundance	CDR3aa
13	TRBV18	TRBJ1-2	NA	ASSPDGQGTYGYT
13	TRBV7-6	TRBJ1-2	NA	ASSSGTGPNYGYT
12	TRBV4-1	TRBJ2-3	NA	ASSQAVTSDTQY
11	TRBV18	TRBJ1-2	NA	ASSPGQGIGYT
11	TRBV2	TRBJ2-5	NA	ASSGGVQETQY
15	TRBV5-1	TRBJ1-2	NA	ASSVQSGHRANYGYT
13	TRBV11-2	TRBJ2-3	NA	ASSPPGLGPDTQY
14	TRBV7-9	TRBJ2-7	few	ASSHIDTASSYEQY
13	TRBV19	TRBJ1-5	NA	ASSKGQNSNQPQH
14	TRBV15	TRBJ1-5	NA	ATSRDSGSYNQPQH
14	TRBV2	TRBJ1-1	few	ASSPRQAIVTLKAF
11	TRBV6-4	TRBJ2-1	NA	ASSAGGGQKQF
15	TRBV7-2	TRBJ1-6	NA	ASSLRQGDDYNSPLH
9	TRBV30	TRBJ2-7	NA	AWSTKTEQY
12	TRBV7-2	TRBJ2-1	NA	ASSTGTSVFEQF
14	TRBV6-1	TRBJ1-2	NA	ASSGQGAPWKYGYT
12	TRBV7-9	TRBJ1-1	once	AGRNRGSDTEAF
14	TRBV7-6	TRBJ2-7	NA	ASSTGVTGVVSEQY
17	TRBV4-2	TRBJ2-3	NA	ASSQDPGGGTISTDTQY
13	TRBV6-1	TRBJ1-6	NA	ASSEVQANNSPLH
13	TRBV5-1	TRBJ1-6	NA	ASREGSSYNSPLH
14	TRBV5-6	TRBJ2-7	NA	ASSLVRDRDTYEQY
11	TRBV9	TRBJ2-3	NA	ASSASSGYTQY
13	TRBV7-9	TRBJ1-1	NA	ASSLVVGVKTEAF
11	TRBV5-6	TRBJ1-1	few	ASSSKSDGKAF
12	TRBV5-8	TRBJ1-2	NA	ASSSTRGITGYT
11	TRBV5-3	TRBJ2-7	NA	ARSLDSSYEQY
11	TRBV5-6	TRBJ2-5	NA	ASSSGGKETQY
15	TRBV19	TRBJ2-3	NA	ASSPPGSSQGTDTQY
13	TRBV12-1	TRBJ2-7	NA	ASSLTTGFRHEQY
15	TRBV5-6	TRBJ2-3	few	ASSGWAGFLSTDTQY
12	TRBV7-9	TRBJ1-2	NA	ASSDQTGSGGYT